A single sample gave rise to the 18 T cell receptor beta chains below, sequenced in a study of cytomegalovirus exposure and HLA in healthy donors. Sequencing used immunoSEQ multiplex PCR; TCRdb keeps in-frame clones, though not all of them. The sample lists 220,000 or so clones; approximately 87% were seen once. The specimen was PBMCs. These receptor sequences come from a woman under 30 in good health and CMV-seronegative.

V gene TRBV27 combines with J gene TRBJ2-7; 11 positions match TRBD1. In germline, CDR1 is MNHEY, CDR2 SMNVEV (reference sequence). The CDR3 consists of 15 residues. The V gene end was trimmed by 3 bases and the J gene end by 4 bases; junction bases not matched to a gene: 5. The chain's CDR3 is CASSFRDRGRYEQYF. The CDR3 bases are TGTGCCAGCAGTTTCCGGGACAGGGGGAGGTACGAGCAGTACTTC.

The rearrangement uses TRBV18 and TRBJ1-2; TRBD1 is a possible D gene (5 bases). V shed 2 bases and J shed 3 bases, with 16 bases lying between them. The CDR3 extends over 16 amino acids. Germline values: CDR1 KGHSH, CDR2 LQKENI. The CDR3 DNA reads as TGTGCCAGCTCACCAGCAGGGAATCGACGGGACTATGGCTACACCTTC. Its translation is CASSPAGNRRDYGYTF.

The CDR3 here is CASLAGGPGLAKNIQYF. The CDR3, as DNA: TGTGCCAGCTTAGCGGGAGGGCCTGGGCTTGCCAAAAACATTCAGTACTTC. The chain joins TRBV19 to TRBJ2-4; 11 nucleotides line up with TRBD2. This CDR3 has 17 amino acids. Germline loops: CDR1 LNHDA, CDR2 SQIVND (reference sequence). V lost 9 bases and J lost 1; bases outside the gene matches: 11. The entire variable domain, with the rest obtained from reference TRBV19 and TRBJ2-4, is as follows: DGGITQSPKYLFRKEGQNVTLSCEQNLNHDAMYWYRQDPGQGLRLIYYSQIVNDFQKGDIAEGYSVSREKKESFPLTVTSAQKNPTAFYLCASLAGGPGLAKNIQYFGAGTRLSVL.

This chain links TRBV5-8 with TRBJ2-5; D is tentatively TRBD1 or TRBD2 (6 bases each). V was trimmed by 3 bases and J by 5 bases, leaving 17 bases between them. The V gene's germline CDR1 is SGHTS and CDR2 YDEGEE. There are 15 residues in the CDR3. Here the CDR3 reads CASSYLGGKRETQYF. For the CDR3, the DNA is TGTGCCAGCAGCTACTTAGGGGGGAAGAGGGAGACCCAGTACTTC. Looking up the rest from reference TRBV5-8 and TRBJ2-5 gives the full variable domain: EAGVTQSPTHLIKTRGQQATLRCSPISGHTSVYWYQQALGLGLQFLLWYDEGEERNRGNFPPRFSGRQFPNYSSELNVNALELEDSALYLCASSYLGGKRETQYFGPGTRLLVL.

The J gene is TRBJ1-2, the V gene TRBV29-1, with 8 bases matching TRBD1. V gave up 4 bases and J gave up 8 bases; unmatched junction bases: 3. The CDR3 spans 11 residues. CDR1 and CDR2 (germline): SQVTM, ANQGSEA. DNA for the CDR3: TGCAGCGTTGCCGGACAGGGAGGCTACACCTTC. It encodes CSVAGQGGYTF.

The V and J genes are TRBV30 and TRBJ2-5; D perhaps matches TRBD1 (6 bases). Trimming stripped 7 bases from V and 5 bases from J, with 17 bases between. The CDR3 is made up of 13 amino acids. Germline V gene data show CDR1 as GTSNPN and CDR2 as SVGIG (reference sequence). This chain's CDR3 is CAYAKGVGETQYF. CDR3 in DNA: TGTGCCTACGCAAAGGGGGTAGGGGAGACCCAGTACTTC.

This chain joins TRBV5-8 and TRBJ2-1; 14 bases map to TRBD2. CDR3 length: 16 residues. Trimming took 4 bases from V and 10 from J; bases not matched to a gene: 10. Germline V lookup: CDR1 SGHTS, CDR2 YDEGEE. CDR3 residues: CASSPMTSGRAWEQFF. As DNA, the CDR3 is TGTGCCAGCAGCCCCATGACTAGCGGGAGGGCGTGGGAGCAGTTCTTC.

The rearrangement joins TRBV28 to TRBJ2-7, with 10 bases lining up with TRBD2. Germline V gene data show CDR1 as MDHEN and CDR2 as SYDVKM. With V trimmed by 0 bases and J by 2 bases, 7 bases remained unmatched. The CDR3 runs 17 residues. CDR3 sequence: CASSLWSSGSTPYEQYF. For the CDR3, the DNA is TGTGCCAGCAGTTTATGGTCTAGCGGGAGTACTCCCTACGAGCAGTACTTC.

The chain carries TRBV7-2 and TRBJ2-7; 7 bases line up with TRBD2. In germline, CDR1 is SGHTA, CDR2 FQGNSA. With 4 bases clipped from V and 0 bases from J, the junction kept 12 bases outside the gene matches. The CDR3 is 17 residues long. The CDR3 DNA is TGTGCCAGCAGCTCCCCTCAGGGCGGGAGCCACTCCTACGAGCAGTACTTC. Amino acids: CASSSPQGGSHSYEQYF.

This clone came up once. CDR3 amino acids: CASSLLAPGGTYEQYF. Written as DNA, the CDR3 is TGTGCCAGCAGCCTCTTGGCTCCAGGGGGGACCTACGAGCAGTACTTC. The chain has TRBV7-9 and TRBJ2-7, with a possible D match to TRBD1 (7 bases). Deletions cut 5 bases from V and 2 bases from J, with 19 bases between. This CDR3 comprises 16 residues. CDR1 and CDR2 (germline): SEHNR, FQNEAQ (reference sequence).

This clone was counted between two and nine times. The chain uses TRBV5-1 and TRBJ2-7; the D is unclear. The CDR3 has 14 amino acids. V lost 4 bases and J 6 bases, leaving 17 bases between the germline ends. Germline CDR1 SGHRS, CDR2 YFSETQ. The CDR3 DNA is TGCGCCAGCAGCGAGGTAAGCTCACCGTCCGAGCAGTACTTC. This gives the protein CASSEVSSPSEQYF.

The chain couples TRBV30 to TRBJ1-5, with 7 nucleotides matching TRBD1. CDR3 length equals 14 residues. The germline V gene has CDR1 GTSNPN and CDR2 SVGIG (reference sequence). V shed 2 bases, J shed 1 base, and the junction held 2 bases outside the gene matches. CDR3 loop: CAWSTGASNQPQHF. DNA for the CDR3: TGTGCCTGGAGTACAGGGGCGAGCAATCAGCCCCAGCATTTT.

This clone was seen many times. In the same sample, other DNA sequences code for this CDR3. The V call is TRBV10-3, the J call TRBJ1-2; D unresolved. Trimming left V 0 bases short and J 0 bases short, with 5 bases between. CDR1 and CDR2 from the germline V gene are ENHRY and SYGVKD. The CDR3 consists of 14 residues. The CDR3 bases are TGTGCCATCAGTGAGTCAGGGTCTAACTATGGCTACACCTTC. Translated: CAISESGSNYGYTF.

The genes are TRBV5-4 and TRBJ1-2; D not certain. CDR3 length: 13 amino acids. The V gene's germline CDR1 is SGHNT and CDR2 YYREEE (reference sequence). V lost 0 bases to trimming and J lost 8 bases, with 11 bases between them. CDR3 bases: TGTGCCAGCAGCTTGGCGGGCGTTTTCGGCTACACCTTC. It specifies CASSLAGVFGYTF. The full variable domain, rest sourced from reference TRBV5-4 and TRBJ1-2, is ETGVTQSPTHLIKTRGQQVTLRCSSQSGHNTVSWYQQALGQGPQFIFQYYREEENGRGNFPPRFSGLQFPNYSSELNVNALELDDSALYLCASSLAGVFGYTFGSGTRLTVV.

The genes are TRBV6-5 and TRBJ2-4; D may be TRBD1 (5 bases). Germline CDR1 is MNHEY and CDR2 is SVGAGI. Trimming took 0 bases from V and 8 from J, leaving 8 bases between them. CDR3 length: 13 residues. In nucleotides, the CDR3 is TGTGCCAGCAGTTACTCCCAGGGCGACATTCAGTACTTC. It codes for CASSYSQGDIQYF.

The V gene is TRBV23-1, the J gene TRBJ2-1; 9 positions match TRBD1. TRBV23-1 carries the ORF label, with uncertain function. J was trimmed by 4 bases and V by 5 bases; bases with no gene match: 6. The CDR3 length is 15 residues. The CDR3: CASSYRGHRYNEQFF. In DNA, the CDR3 is TGCGCCAGCAGTTACAGGGGGCATAGGTACAATGAGCAGTTCTTC.

The rearrangement uses TRBV27 and TRBJ2-1; 12 positions match TRBD1. Germline V gene lookup returns CDR1 MNHEY and CDR2 SMNVEV (reference sequence). The CDR3 consists of 15 residues. Trimming cost V 4 bases and J 6 bases; bases outside gene matches: 4. CDR3 bases: TGTGCCAGCAGTTCCCGGGACAGGGGGCTCAATGAGCAGTTCTTC. It encodes CASSSRDRGLNEQFF.

Note on this clone: This specimen includes other DNA sequences encoding the same CDR3. The V gene is TRBV4-2, the J gene TRBJ2-1, with TRBD2 matching 7 bases. After removal of 4 bases from V and 4 bases from J, the junction contained 4 bases not matched to a gene. CDR3 size: 14 residues. Germline values: CDR1 LGHNA, CDR2 YNFKEQ. CDR3: CASSRGGEYNEQFF. In DNA form, the CDR3 reads TGTGCCAGCAGCCGGGGGGGTGAATACAATGAGCAGTTCTTC.